Detailed here is one T cell receptor (beta chain). What it binds is unknown. The CDR3 has 13 residues. V was clipped by 7 bases and J by 7 bases, with 16 bases between them. Sequenced by immunoSEQ multiplex PCR; TCRdb stores in-frame clones only, minus some. The sample has around 140,000 clones, 80% to 95% seen once. This specimen belongs to a study of T cell responses to AZD1222 COVID-19 vaccine. Second doses were pooled across both intervals (about 4 or about 12 weeks). Broader study findings: Spike-specific TCR breadth and depth grew following two AZD1222 doses. At baseline, seropositivity was found in only a handful of AZD1222 recipients.

Sequenced material: peripheral blood, taken 28 days after the second AZD1222 dose. The chain uses TRBV12-3 or TRBV12-4 and TRBJ1-2; maybe TRBD1 (6 bases). The TCR originated in an adult who received the AZD1222 COVID-19 vaccine. CDR3 sequence (DNA): TGTGCCAGCAATATACAGGGCTCGAGTGGCTACACCTTC. Its protein product is CASNIQGSSGYTF.